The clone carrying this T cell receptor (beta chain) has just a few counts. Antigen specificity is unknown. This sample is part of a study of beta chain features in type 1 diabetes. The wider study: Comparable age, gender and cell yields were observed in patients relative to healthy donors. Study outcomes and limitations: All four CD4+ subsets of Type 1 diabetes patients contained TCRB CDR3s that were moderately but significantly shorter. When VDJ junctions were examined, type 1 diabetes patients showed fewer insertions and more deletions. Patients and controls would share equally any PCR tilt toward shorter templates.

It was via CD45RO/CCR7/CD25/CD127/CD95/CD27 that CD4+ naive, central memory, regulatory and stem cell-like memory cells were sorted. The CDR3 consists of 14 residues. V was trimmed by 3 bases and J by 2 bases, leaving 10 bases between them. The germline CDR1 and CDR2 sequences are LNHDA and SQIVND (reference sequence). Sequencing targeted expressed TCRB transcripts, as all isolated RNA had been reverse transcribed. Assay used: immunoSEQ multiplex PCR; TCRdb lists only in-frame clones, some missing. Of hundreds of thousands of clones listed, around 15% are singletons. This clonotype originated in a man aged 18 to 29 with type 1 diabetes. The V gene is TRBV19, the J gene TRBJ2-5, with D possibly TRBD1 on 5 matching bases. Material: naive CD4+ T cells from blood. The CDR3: CASSMTASQETQYF. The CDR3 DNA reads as TGTGCCAGTAGTATGACAGCGTCGCAAGAGACCCAGTACTTC.